The TCR beta chain under discussion was sequenced for a study of OX40 agonist ivuxolimab in advanced cancers. General notes on the study: Ivuxolimab, which targeted the costimulatory receptor OX40 (CD134), was an agonistic, fully human IgG2 monoclonal antibody. Intravenous ivuxolimab was administered to patients every 2 weeks at six dose levels: 0.01, 0.1, 0.3, 1.5, 3 and 10 mg/kg. Among the roughly 52 dose-escalation patients, 19 had hepatocellular carcinoma, roughly 15 melanoma, 9 renal cell carcinoma and 9 head and neck cancer. A male proportion of 82.7% and a mean age of 60 years, ranging from 23 to 79, were recorded for the dose-escalation cohort. Patients were allowed to have had prior anti-PD-1, anti-PD-L1 or anti-CTLA-4 therapy, and around 40% of the dose-escalation patients had previously received checkpoint inhibitors. Three dose-escalation patients achieved partial responses, one with hepatocellular carcinoma and two with cutaneous melanoma. Peripheral TCRbeta sequencing aimed to test whether ivuxolimab altered TCR sequence diversity and caused clonal T-cell expansion. The paper describes the monotherapy dose-escalation part (N ≈ 52 patients) of the phase I trial of ivuxolimab.

A word on this clone: Its specific antigen is unknown. No quality values exist for individual bases; no much larger clone is one base distant.

On the study overall, not on this receptor specifically: On average, CD8+ T cells showed more expanded clones than CD4+ T cells after ivuxolimab. The antigen specificity of the clonally expanded peripheral T cells was not determined. In the 0.1-3.0 mg/kg groups, partial responders had among the lowest normalized peripheral clonal expansion, particularly in CD8+ T cells. Low levels of normalized T-cell clonal expansion were also seen in some patients who did not respond. At doses of 0.1 to 3.0 mg/kg, clonal expansion of both CD4+ and CD8+ T cells in blood was seen between baseline and week 6.

The trial excluded patients who had a history of autoimmune disease or who were on systemic immunosuppression. Peripheral blood for TCR sequencing was drawn from every dose cohort at baseline, at cycle 4 day 1 and at cycle 7 day 1. The samples were taken from a phase I, first-in-human, multicenter, open-label dose-escalation trial of ivuxolimab. Adults with locally advanced or metastatic melanoma, renal cell, hepatocellular, or head and neck squamous cell carcinoma were enrolled in the trial. Before TCR sequencing, CD4+ T cells and CD8+ T cells from peripheral blood were sorted into separate populations. Genomic DNA was isolated from the sorted cells so that the TCRbeta CDR3 region could be sequenced. The immunoSEQ Assay was used for sequencing of TCRbeta CDR3 regions. As stored in TCRdb, this immuneACCESS dataset retains in-frame rearrangements with V and J assigned. A fraction of the clones does not appear; measured against another copy, unresolved V genes explain less than half of the discrepancy, and the remainder lacks a known reason. Present in this sample are about 62,000 clones, around 88% of which were seen just once. The ten largest clones add up to under 0.8% of the sample.

The input for sequencing was CD4+ or CD8+ T cells sorted from blood, taken in a trial of the OX40 agonist ivuxolimab. This clonotype was obtained from an adult with an advanced solid tumor such as melanoma, head and neck, liver or kidney cancer.

The CDR3 sequence is CASMGSGRTNEQFF. The DNA is TGTGCCAGCATGGGAAGCGGGAGGACCAATGAGCAGTTCTTC. The rearranged segments are TRBV2 and TRBJ2-1; 9 junctional bases match TRBD2. The germline V gene yields SNHLY for CDR1 and FYNNEI for CDR2. The CDR3 starts with the cysteine, ends with the phenylalanine, and has 14 residues. CDR3 DNA only is kept here, 42 bases in frame from base 1. Trimming removed 7 bases from V and 6 bases from J; the gene matches leave 7 bases unexplained.